The 26 T cell receptor beta chains reported below all come from one sample, sequenced in a study of blood T cell repertoires in COVID-19. TCRdb's table, derived via immunoSEQ multiplex PCR, lists solely in-frame clones and lacks some. Of about 360,000 clones in the sample, approximately 86% were seen once. Sequenced sample: peripheral blood. All receptors derive from a human donor in a cohort sampled during active COVID-19.

This rearrangement joins TRBV11-2 to TRBJ2-3; D uncertain. The CDR3 runs 12 residues. V lost 3 bases to trimming and J lost 4 bases, with 5 bases between them. Germline V gene sequence: CDR1 SGHAT, CDR2 FQNNGV. The CDR3 DNA reads as TGTGCCAGCAGCTTTGGCCCAGATACGCAGTATTTT. As protein: CASSFGPDTQYF.

This chain uses TRBV29-1 with TRBJ1-2; no definite D call. V lost 3 bases and J 7 bases, leaving 9 bases between the germline ends. The CDR3 is 11 amino acids. Looked up from germline, CDR1 is SQVTM and CDR2 is ANQGSEA. The CDR3 here is CSVDEDTGYTF. The CDR3 DNA sequence: TGCAGCGTTGACGAGGATACTGGCTACACCTTC. The full variable domain, in which reference TRBV29-1 and TRBJ1-2 provide the parts outside the CDR3, is SAVISQKPSRDICQRGTSLTIQCQVDSQVTMMFWYRQQPGQSLTLIATANQGSEATYESGFVIDKFPISRPNLTFSTLTVSNMSPEDSSIYLCSVDEDTGYTFGSGTRLTVV.

The rearrangement links TRBV5-1 to TRBJ2-2; 14 nucleotides agree with TRBD2. J gave up 5 bases and V 4 bases, and 19 bases lay outside the gene matches. This CDR3 is 21 amino acids long. Germline V CDR1 and CDR2: SGHRS, YFSETQ. CDR3: CASSRRGLAGGEAWSTGELFF. CDR3 coding DNA: TGCGCCAGCAGCCGTAGAGGACTAGCGGGGGGAGAAGCATGGTCGACCGGGGAGCTGTTTTTT.

This rearrangement joins TRBV7-2 to TRBJ1-1, with 7 nucleotides matching TRBD1. The CDR3 covers 15 residues. Germline lookup yields CDR1 SGHTA and CDR2 FQGNSA. Trimming at V came to 3 bases and at J to 7 bases, leaving 11 bases not matched to a gene. The CDR3 spells CASSLRSGGNVEAFF. The DNA for the CDR3 is TGTGCCAGCAGCTTGAGATCAGGGGGGAACGTTGAAGCTTTCTTT.

This rearrangement joins TRBV2 to TRBJ1-2; 7 bases are shared with TRBD1. V lost 7 bases to trimming and J lost 3 bases; unmatched junction nucleotides: 5. This CDR3 is built from 13 residues. The germline gives CDR1 SNHLY, CDR2 FYNNEI. CDR3 sequence: CASTVGQYYGYTF. Written as DNA, the CDR3 is TGTGCCAGCACCGTGGGACAGTACTATGGCTACACCTTC.

In its sample, this clone was seen once. The CDR3, as DNA: TGTGCCAGCAGCTTGGGTCCGTCGCCGCGCCAAGAGACCCAGTACTTC. Its protein is CASSLGPSPRQETQYF. This chain connects TRBV5-5 to TRBJ2-5; D not certain. The germline V gene has CDR1 SGHKS and CDR2 YYEKEE (reference sequence). This CDR3 comprises 16 residues. V dropped 0 bases and J dropped 1 base, with 13 bases sitting between them.

The rearrangement joins TRBV7-2 to TRBJ1-1, with no clear D. Germline lookup yields CDR1 SGHTA and CDR2 FQGNSA. The CDR3 runs to 13 residues. Trimming pared 1 base from V and 1 base from J, leaving 4 bases between. CDR3 sequence reads: CASSLERNTEAFF. The CDR3 region has the DNA TGTGCCAGCAGCTTAGAGCGGAACACTGAAGCTTTCTTT.

The V call is TRBV11-2, the J call TRBJ1-2; possibly TRBD1 for D (5 bases). The CDR3 loop spans 15 amino acids. Germline V gene data show CDR1 as SGHAT and CDR2 as FQNNGV. Trimming left V 1 base short and J 4 bases short, with 13 bases between. This CDR3 reads CASSLAPDSPYGYTF. CDR3 sequence (DNA): TGTGCCAGCAGCTTAGCCCCAGACAGTCCCTATGGCTACACCTTC.

The rearrangement joins TRBV10-1 to TRBJ2-7, with 9 bases fitting TRBD1. In germline, CDR1 is WNHNN, CDR2 SYGVQD (reference sequence). The CDR3 runs to 17 residues. The J segment lost 5 bases and the V segment lost 1 base, leaving 12 bases of the junction unmatched. This chain's CDR3 is CASSEFPPGQGFDEQYF. CDR3 nucleotides: TGCGCCAGCAGTGAGTTCCCCCCGGGACAGGGCTTCGACGAGCAGTACTTC.

The genes are TRBV5-4 and TRBJ2-3, with D perhaps matching TRBD1 (5 bases). CDR1 SGHNT and CDR2 YYREEE come from the germline V gene (reference sequence). Trimming pared 0 bases from V and 6 bases from J, leaving 8 bases between. The CDR3 contains 13 residues. DNA of the CDR3: TGTGCCAGCAGCTTGGCTCCAGGGGATACGCAGTATTTT. It is translated as CASSLAPGDTQYF.

The rearrangement joins TRBV30 to TRBJ1-3; no firm D call. The V gene lost 4 bases and the J gene lost 3 bases, with 16 bases spanning the gap. The CDR3 totals 15 residues. Per germline, CDR1 GTSNPN and CDR2 SVGIG (reference sequence). For the CDR3, the DNA is TGTGCCTGGACCCCGGGAGTCAGTGGTGGAAACACCATATATTTT. It encodes CAWTPGVSGGNTIYF.

The J gene is TRBJ1-1, the V gene TRBV19; D is unresolved. The CDR3 is 13 amino acids. Germline V CDR1 and CDR2: LNHDA, SQIVND (reference sequence). Trimming left V 3 bases short and J 11 bases short, with 16 bases between. CDR3 nucleotide sequence: TGTGCCAGTAGTATGAGGTCCCACCCGGTGGCTTTCTTT. It translates to CASSMRSHPVAFF.

This chain joins TRBV24-1 and TRBJ1-2; 8 bases map to TRBD1. V was clipped by 4 bases and J by 4 bases; unmatched bases: 4. The germline CDR1 and CDR2 sequences are KGHDR and SFDVKD. The CDR3 is 14 residues long. CDR3 residues: CATSDRGTGYGYTF. The DNA for the CDR3 is TGTGCCACCAGTGACCGAGGGACAGGCTATGGCTACACCTTC.

V and J are TRBV5-1 and TRBJ1-1, with 7 bases lining up with TRBD1. V lost 0 bases and J lost 3; bases outside the gene matches: 5. Germline V lookup: CDR1 SGHRS, CDR2 YFSETQ. This CDR3 spans 15 amino acids. The CDR3 is CASSLEPQGHTEAFF. The CDR3, as DNA: TGCGCCAGCAGCTTGGAGCCACAGGGGCACACTGAAGCTTTCTTT.

This clone was observed a single time. The chain employs TRBV29-1 and TRBJ2-5; 10 bases map to TRBD2. Germline V lookup: CDR1 SQVTM, CDR2 ANQGSEA. This CDR3 region has 15 residues. Losses at the gene ends were 4 bases for V and 2 bases for J; bases not matched to a gene: 7. The CDR3 sequence: CSVVGSGGEQETQYF. In DNA, the CDR3 is TGCAGCGTTGTGGGGAGCGGGGGGGAACAAGAGACCCAGTACTTC.

V and J are TRBV27 and TRBJ1-2; D is perhaps TRBD1 (5 bases). This CDR3 region has 12 residues. Trimming removed 6 bases at V and 7 bases at J, with 12 bases between. CDR1 is MNHEY and CDR2 is SMNVEV in the germline V gene (reference sequence). CDR3 loop: CASSPPGGGYTF. In nucleotides, the CDR3 is TGTGCCAGCAGCCCCCCCGGGGGTGGCTACACCTTC.

The chain carries TRBV29-1 and TRBJ1-5; TRBD1 might be the D (6 bases). Germline V gene data show CDR1 as SQVTM and CDR2 as ANQGSEA. The CDR3 runs to 12 residues. V lost 6 bases and J 5 bases, leaving 11 bases between the germline ends. Here the CDR3 reads CSVQGGDQPQHF. DNA for the CDR3: TGCAGCGTACAGGGTGGGGATCAGCCCCAGCATTTT.

The V and J genes are TRBV4-2 and TRBJ1-4; D possibly corresponds to TRBD1 (5 bases). This CDR3 spans 16 amino acids. Trimming cost V 0 bases and J 2 bases, with 10 bases left between them. The germline V gene has CDR1 LGHNA and CDR2 YNFKEQ. The CDR3: CASSQDYGGTNEKLFF. The CDR3 nucleotides read TGTGCCAGCAGCCAAGACTATGGGGGGACTAATGAAAAACTGTTTTTT.

The V and J genes are TRBV5-4 and TRBJ1-2, with D unclear. Trimming took off 2 bases at V and 4 bases at J, with 9 bases between the two ends. CDR3 size: 13 residues. In germline, CDR1 is SGHNT, CDR2 YYREEE (reference sequence). CDR3 DNA sequence: TGTGCCAGCAGCTTCACAGTGTCCTATGGCTACACCTTC. Protein sequence: CASSFTVSYGYTF.

This clone was seen just once. The rearrangement uses TRBV30 and TRBJ1-2; 7 nucleotides align to TRBD1. The V and J ends lost 1 base and 8 bases, in that order; junction bases with no gene match: 7. Germline CDR1 is GTSNPN and CDR2 is SVGIG (reference sequence). This CDR3 contains 13 residues. The DNA for the CDR3 is TGTGCCTGGAGTGGCCCGACAGGGCGGGGCTACACCTTC. Amino acid sequence: CAWSGPTGRGYTF. Combining the CDR3 with reference TRBV30 and TRBJ1-2 gives the whole variable domain SQTIHQWPATLVQPVGSPLSLECTVEGTSNPNLYWYRQAAGRGLQLLFYSVGIGQISSEVPQNLSASRPQDRQFILSSKKLLLSDSGFYLCAWSGPTGRGYTFGSGTRLTVV.

The chain recombines TRBV5-1 with TRBJ2-3, with D hard to call. Germline-derived CDR1 and CDR2 are SGHRS and YFSETQ. The CDR3 contains 15 residues. The germline V and J ends were trimmed by 0 bases and 6 bases, with 14 bases remaining between them. The CDR3 coding sequence is TGCGCCAGCAGCTTGGACAGACCTGCACAGGATACGCAGTATTTT. Protein: CASSLDRPAQDTQYF. The whole variable domain, remainder taken from reference TRBV5-1 and TRBJ2-3, is KAGVTQTPRYLIKTRGQQVTLSCSPISGHRSVSWYQQTPGQGLQFLFEYFSETQRNKGNFPGRFSGRQFSNSRSEMNVSTLELGDSALYLCASSLDRPAQDTQYFGPGTRLTVL.

The V and J genes are TRBV10-3 and TRBJ1-2; D perhaps matches TRBD1 (6 bases). Germline V CDR1 and CDR2: ENHRY, SYGVKD. V dropped 0 bases and J dropped 5 bases, with 22 bases sitting between them. CDR3 length equals 18 residues. The CDR3 reads CAISESGAGGGKDYGYTF. CDR3 nucleotides: TGTGCCATCAGTGAGTCTGGAGCAGGTGGGGGCAAGGATTATGGCTACACCTTC.

At least ten counts were recorded for this clone. This chain uses TRBV25-1 with TRBJ2-1; tentatively, D is TRBD1 (6 bases). Germline values: CDR1 MGHDK, CDR2 SYGVNS. Trimming removed 5 bases from V and 0 bases from J, with 11 bases in between. The CDR3 spans 15 residues. The CDR3: CASSSQGSSYNEQFF. The CDR3 bases are TGTGCCAGCAGTTCGCAGGGGAGCTCCTACAATGAGCAGTTCTTC.

The CDR3 DNA sequence: TGTGCCAGTAGTATAGATGGAGGCGGGGGCAGCACAGATACGCAGTATTTT. This sequence encodes CASSIDGGGGSTDTQYF. This chain uses TRBV19 with TRBJ2-3; D possibly corresponds to TRBD2 (7 bases). V lost 0 bases and J lost 0, with 13 bases in between. This CDR3 has 17 residues. Germline CDR1 LNHDA, CDR2 SQIVND (reference sequence).

The gene calls are TRBV6-1 and TRBJ2-7; 9 nucleotides line up with TRBD2. The CDR3 loop spans 18 amino acids. V was pared by 3 bases and J by 2 bases, with 14 bases of the junction left unmatched. Germline V gene lookup returns CDR1 MNHNS and CDR2 SASEGT. The CDR3 loop reads CASSDRDRGLAIPYEQYF. CDR3 DNA: TGTGCCAGCAGTGACAGGGACCGAGGACTAGCGATCCCCTACGAGCAGTACTTC.

This clone was counted once. As DNA, the CDR3 is TGCGCCAGCAGCTTGGGGAGCACCGGGGAGCTGTTTTTT. It encodes CASSLGSTGELFF. The V call is TRBV5-1, the J call TRBJ2-2; D not resolved. The CDR3 length is 13 residues. V lost 0 bases, J lost 4 bases, and 4 bases lay in between. The germline CDR1 and CDR2 sequences are SGHRS and YFSETQ.